This T cell receptor beta chain was recorded in a study of shared clonotypes between healthy human individuals. Study background: A donor's plate count was three for CD4 naive and three for CD4 memory; CD8 naive had two and CD8 memory one.

Trimming removed 2 bases from V and 7 bases from J; junction bases left unmatched: 10. The length of the CDR3 is 16 residues. From germline, CDR1 is SGHVS and CDR2 FQNEAQ. Using immunoSEQ multiplex PCR, the repertoire was profiled, and TCRdb retains in-frame clones only, with some absent. The data hold roughly 2.2 million clones, with 85% to 95% observed a single time. The sequenced sample was naive CD4+ T cells from PBMCs. Indicated subset: CD45RA+ positively selected. The receptor's source is a man between 18 and 29 years old in good health. Some clones in this sample may be carry-over from other donors' samples. The V gene is TRBV7-8, the J gene TRBJ2-7; 11 bases are shared with TRBD1. CDR3 coding DNA: TGTGCCAGCAGCTTAAGGGTCGGACAGGGGGCGCGGGAGCAGTACTTC. Its translation: CASSLRVGQGAREQYF.